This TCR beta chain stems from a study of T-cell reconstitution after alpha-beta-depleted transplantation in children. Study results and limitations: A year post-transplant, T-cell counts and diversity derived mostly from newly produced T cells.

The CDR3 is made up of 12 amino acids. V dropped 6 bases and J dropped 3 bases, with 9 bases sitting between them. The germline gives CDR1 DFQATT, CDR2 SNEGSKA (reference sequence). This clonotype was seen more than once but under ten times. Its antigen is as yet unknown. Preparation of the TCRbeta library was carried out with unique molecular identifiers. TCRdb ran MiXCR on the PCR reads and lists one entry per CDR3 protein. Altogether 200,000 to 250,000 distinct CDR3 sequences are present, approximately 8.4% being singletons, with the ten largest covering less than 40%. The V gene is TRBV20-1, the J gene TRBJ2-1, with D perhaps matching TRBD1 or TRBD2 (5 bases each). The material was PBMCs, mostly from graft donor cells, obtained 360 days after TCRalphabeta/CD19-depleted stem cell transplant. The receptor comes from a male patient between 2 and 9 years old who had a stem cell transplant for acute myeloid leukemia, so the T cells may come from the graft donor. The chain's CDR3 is CSAGRDYNEQFF. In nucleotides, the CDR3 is TGCAGTGCGGGACGAGACTACAATGAGCAGTTCTTC.